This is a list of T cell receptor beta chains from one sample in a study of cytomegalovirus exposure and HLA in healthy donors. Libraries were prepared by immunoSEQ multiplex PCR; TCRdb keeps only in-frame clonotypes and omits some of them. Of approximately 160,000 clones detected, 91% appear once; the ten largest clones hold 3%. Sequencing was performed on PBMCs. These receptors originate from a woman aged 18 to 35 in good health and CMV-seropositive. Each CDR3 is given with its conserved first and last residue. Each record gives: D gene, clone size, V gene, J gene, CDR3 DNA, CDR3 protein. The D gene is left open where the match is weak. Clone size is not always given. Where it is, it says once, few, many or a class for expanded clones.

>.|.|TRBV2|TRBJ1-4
TGTGCCAGCAGTGAAGGACAGGAAAAACTGTTTTTT
CASSEGQEKLFF
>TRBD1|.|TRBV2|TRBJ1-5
TGTGCCAGCAGGGCACCAGGGGGATCTCAGCCCCAGCATTTT
CASRAPGGSQPQHF
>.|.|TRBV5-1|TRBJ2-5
TGCGCCAGCAGCTTGAGGAGGGGATTAGAGACCCAGTACTTC
CASSLRRGLETQYF
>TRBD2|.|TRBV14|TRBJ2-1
TGTGCCAGCAGTCTAGCGGGGGGTGTGGCTGAGCAGTTCTTC
CASSLAGGVAEQFF
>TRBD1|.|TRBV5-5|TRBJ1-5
TGTGCCAGCAGACAGGGGCCTAATGACAATCAGCCCCAGCATTTT
CASRQGPNDNQPQHF
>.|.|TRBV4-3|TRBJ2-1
TGCGCCAGCAGCCAAGATTCGGGATTCTACAATGAGCAGTTCTTC
CASSQDSGFYNEQFF
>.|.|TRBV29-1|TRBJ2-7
TGCAGCGTTGATGGTAGCGCTCCCTACGAGCAGTACTTC
CSVDGSAPYEQYF
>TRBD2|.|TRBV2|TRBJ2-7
TGTGCCAGCAGCCCCGAGCAGGTAGCGGGGCACGAGCAGTACTTC
CASSPEQVAGHEQYF
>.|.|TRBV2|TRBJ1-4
TGTGCCAGCAGTACCACAGGGTTTAATGAAAAACTGTTTTTT
CASSTTGFNEKLFF
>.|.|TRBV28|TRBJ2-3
TGTGCCAGCATAGGCCGACTGATGACAGATACGCAGTATTTT
CASIGRLMTDTQYF
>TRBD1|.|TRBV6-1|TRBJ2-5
TGTGCCAGCAGTGCGGACAGGGCACAAGAGACCCAGTACTTC
CASSADRAQETQYF
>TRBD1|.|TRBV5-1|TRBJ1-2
TGCGCCAGCAGCCAAGGACAGGGGCGACCAGACTATGGCTACACCTTC
CASSQGQGRPDYGYTF
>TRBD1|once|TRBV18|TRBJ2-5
TGTGCCAGCTCACCCTCAGGGGGCCTTTGGGAGACCCAGTACTTC
CASSPSGGLWETQYF
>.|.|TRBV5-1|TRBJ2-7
TGCGCCAGCAGCTTGAACGGGGTTCACGAGCAGTACTTC
CASSLNGVHEQYF
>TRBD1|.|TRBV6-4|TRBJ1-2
TGTGCCAGCAGGGGACAGGGGGCGGAAGGCTACACCTTC
CASRGQGAEGYTF
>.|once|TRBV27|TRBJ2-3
TGTGCCAGCAGGGACTTCGTAGATACGCAGTATTTT
CASRDFVDTQYF